The 17 T cell receptor beta chains listed next were all sequenced from one sample in a study of long-term antiretroviral therapy in people with HIV. They ran version v3.0 of the immunoSEQ assay at survey level. Some clones are missing from TCRdb's copy, which holds only in-frame ones; the method was immunoSEQ multiplex PCR. The sample lists some 30,000 clones, roughly 85% occurring once. Sequenced material: unsorted PBMCs, taken about 3.3 years after starting antiretroviral therapy. These receptors were taken from a man younger than 30 with HIV.

The chain joins TRBV5-4 to TRBJ2-7; 11 positions match TRBD2. CDR3 length: 17 amino acids. Germline loops: CDR1 SGHNT, CDR2 YYREEE (reference sequence). With V trimmed by 4 bases and J by 2 bases, 11 bases remained unmatched. In nucleotides, the CDR3 is TGTGCCAGCAGCCGGGGGGCGACTAGCGGGACTACCTACGAGCAGTACTTC. It specifies CASSRGATSGTTYEQYF.

The chain uses TRBV2 and TRBJ2-7; no clear D gene. This CDR3 contains 10 residues. Trimming left V 4 bases short and J 4 bases short, with 2 bases between. The V gene's germline CDR1 is SNHLY and CDR2 FYNNEI. The CDR3 DNA is TGTGCCAGCAGTGTTTACGAGCAGTACTTC. This sequence encodes CASSVYEQYF.

The chain carries TRBV19 and TRBJ1-3; maybe TRBD1 (6 bases). Trimming took off 6 bases at V and 0 bases at J, with 18 bases between the two ends. In germline, CDR1 is LNHDA, CDR2 SQIVND (reference sequence). This CDR3 contains 17 residues. In DNA, the CDR3 is TGTGCCAGTAGCCCGACCGACAGGCTGGCCTCTGGAAACACCATATATTTT. It is translated as CASSPTDRLASGNTIYF.

The chain carries TRBV18 and TRBJ2-1; D perhaps matches TRBD2 (5 bases). The CDR3 spans 15 residues. V was clipped by 3 bases and J by 3 bases, with 12 bases between them. From germline, CDR1 is KGHSH and CDR2 LQKENI. The CDR3: CASSPGGLYYNEQFF. Written as DNA, the CDR3 is TGTGCCAGCTCACCCGGCGGACTCTACTACAATGAGCAGTTCTTC.

J is TRBJ1-1 and V is TRBV7-9, with D unresolved. The V end was cut by 5 bases, the J end by 3 bases, with 13 bases between. The CDR3 runs 14 residues. Germline lookup yields CDR1 SEHNR and CDR2 FQNEAQ (reference sequence). The CDR3 protein is CASSAQRWDTEAFF. CDR3 sequence (DNA): TGTGCCAGCAGCGCCCAACGGTGGGACACTGAAGCTTTCTTT.

J is TRBJ2-7 and V is TRBV5-6; D ambiguous. V was cut by 2 bases and J by 1 base, with 4 bases left in between. This CDR3 spans 12 amino acids. Germline V lookup: CDR1 SGHDT, CDR2 YYEEEE. CDR3 residues: CASSFRSYEQYF. CDR3 sequence (DNA): TGTGCCAGCAGCTTTAGGTCCTACGAGCAGTACTTC.

The J gene is TRBJ2-4, the V gene TRBV14; 7 nucleotides agree with TRBD1. The CDR3 has 16 amino acids. V lost 3 bases to trimming and J lost 7 bases; unmatched junction nucleotides: 12. In germline, CDR1 is SGHDN, CDR2 FVKESK. The CDR3 DNA is TGTGCCAGCAGCCAGCTACAGGGGAGCCCTTGGAACATTCAGTACTTC. Its protein product is CASSQLQGSPWNIQYF.

This chain uses TRBV6-6 with TRBJ2-5; no clear D gene. Germline V lookup: CDR1 MNHNY, CDR2 SVGAGI (reference sequence). This CDR3 is built from 13 residues. V gave up 2 bases and J gave up 3 bases, with 7 bases separating them. The CDR3 sequence: CASSYDSEETQYF. The CDR3 DNA sequence: TGTGCCAGCAGTTACGACTCAGAAGAGACCCAGTACTTC.

V and J are TRBV7-9 and TRBJ1-3; no reliable D call. This CDR3 comprises 12 residues. CDR1 is SEHNR and CDR2 is FQNEAQ in the germline V gene (reference sequence). The DNA for the CDR3 is TGTCTAGTTAGGGTCTCTGGAAACACCATATATTTT. It encodes CLVRVSGNTIYF.

The gene calls are TRBV9 and TRBJ2-1, with D possibly matching TRBD2 (5 bases). This CDR3 region has 16 residues. The germline V gene encodes CDR1 SGDLS and CDR2 YYNGEE. V lost 0 bases and J 7 bases, leaving 17 bases between the germline ends. This chain's CDR3 is CASSVGKATGENEQFF. CDR3 sequence (DNA): TGTGCCAGCAGCGTAGGGAAAGCTACCGGGGAGAATGAGCAGTTCTTC.

The V gene is TRBV29-1, the J gene TRBJ2-5, with D possibly being TRBD2 (5 bases). V lost 1 base and J 2 bases, leaving 11 bases between the germline ends. The CDR3 covers 14 residues. Germline lookup yields CDR1 SQVTM and CDR2 ANQGSEA. The CDR3, as DNA: TGCAGCGTTGAAGGTACGAGGGAACAAGAGACCCAGTACTTC. This encodes CSVEGTREQETQYF.

V usage is TRBV6-1 and J usage is TRBJ2-5; 7 bases align to TRBD1. This CDR3 is built from 14 residues. The J segment lost 1 base and the V segment lost 2 bases, leaving 1 base of the junction unmatched. Germline V gene sequence: CDR1 MNHNS, CDR2 SASEGT. The CDR3 DNA reads TGTGCCAGCAGTGAAAAGGGGGCCCAAGAGACCCAGTACTTC. Translated, it gives CASSEKGAQETQYF.

This clone has a single count. The genes are TRBV7-4 and TRBJ1-4; D gene unclear. CDR3 size: 16 residues. CDR1 is SGHVT, CDR2 SQSDAQ, per germline. Trimming removed 5 bases from V and 0 bases from J, with 13 bases in between. Here the CDR3 reads CASSPGRPPTNEKLFF. Here the CDR3 DNA reads TGTGCCAGCAGCCCCGGACGGCCACCAACTAATGAAAAACTGTTTTTT.

The chain carries TRBV5-1 and TRBJ2-7, with TRBD1 matching over 7 bases. The junction had 7 bases not matched to a gene; V was cut back by 4 bases and J by 3 bases. The CDR3 has 14 residues. The germline V gene has CDR1 SGHRS and CDR2 YFSETQ. CDR3 loop: CASSRGQDLYEQYF. The CDR3 DNA sequence: TGCGCCAGCAGCCGAGGACAGGATCTCTACGAGCAGTACTTC.

The V gene is TRBV27, the J gene TRBJ2-7, with 8 bases that match TRBD1. The V gene's germline CDR1 is MNHEY and CDR2 SMNVEV (reference sequence). The V gene end was trimmed by 10 bases and the J gene end by 8 bases; junction bases not matched to a gene: 16. The CDR3 is 14 amino acids. As DNA, the CDR3 is TGTGCCACCCTGGACAGGGATTTTCCTCTCCAGCAGTACTTC. As protein: CATLDRDFPLQQYF.

The CDR3 sequence: CASSRGTGKQTSGFQPLWNEQFF. The CDR3 coding sequence is TGTGCCAGCAGCAGGGGTACAGGGAAGCAAACTAGCGGGTTTCAACCCCTGTGGAATGAGCAGTTCTTC. This rearrangement joins TRBV9 to TRBJ2-1; 9 bases map to TRBD2. The CDR3 covers 23 residues. V lost 4 bases and J lost 7; bases outside the gene matches: 33. Germline CDR1 reads SGDLS; CDR2 reads YYNGEE.

The J gene is TRBJ1-4, the V gene TRBV7-8; no firm D call. Trimming removed 1 base at V and 6 bases at J, with 0 bases between. Germline V gene sequence: CDR1 SGHVS, CDR2 FQNEAQ. This CDR3 is 11 amino acids long. The CDR3 loop is CASSLDEKLFF. The CDR3 nucleotides are TGTGCCAGCAGCTTAGATGAAAAACTGTTTTTT.